This T cell receptor beta chain is from a study of blood T cell repertoires in COVID-19. Background on the study: The analysed material was cDNA or gDNA that came from T cells, B-cell-depleted T cells, or PBMCs.

Sequencing used immunoSEQ multiplex PCR; TCRdb keeps in-frame clones, though not all of them. This sample has over 200,000 clones, with 86% found just once. V was cut by 7 bases and J by 3 bases, with 12 bases left in between. CDR3 size: 13 residues. Germline values: CDR1 SNHLY, CDR2 FYNNEI. The sample consisted of PBMCs or T cells enriched from blood (not recorded which). The chain couples TRBV2 to TRBJ1-1, with D possibly TRBD1 on 6 matching bases. The TCR originated in a woman in her thirties who had been exposed to COVID-19. The chain's CDR3 is CASTGYRDTEAFF. The CDR3, as DNA: TGTGCCAGCACAGGATACAGGGACACTGAAGCTTTCTTT.